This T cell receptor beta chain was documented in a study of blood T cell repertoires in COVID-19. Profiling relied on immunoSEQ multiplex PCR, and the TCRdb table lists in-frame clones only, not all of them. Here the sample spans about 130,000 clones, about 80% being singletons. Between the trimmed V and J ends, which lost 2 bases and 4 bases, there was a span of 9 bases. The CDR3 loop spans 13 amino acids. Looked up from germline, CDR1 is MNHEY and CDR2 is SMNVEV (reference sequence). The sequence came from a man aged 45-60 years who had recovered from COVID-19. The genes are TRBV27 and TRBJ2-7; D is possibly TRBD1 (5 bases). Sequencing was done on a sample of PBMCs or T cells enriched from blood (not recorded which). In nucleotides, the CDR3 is TGTGCCAGCAGTTTAGGGGCCGGATACGAGCAGTACTTC. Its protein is CASSLGAGYEQYF.